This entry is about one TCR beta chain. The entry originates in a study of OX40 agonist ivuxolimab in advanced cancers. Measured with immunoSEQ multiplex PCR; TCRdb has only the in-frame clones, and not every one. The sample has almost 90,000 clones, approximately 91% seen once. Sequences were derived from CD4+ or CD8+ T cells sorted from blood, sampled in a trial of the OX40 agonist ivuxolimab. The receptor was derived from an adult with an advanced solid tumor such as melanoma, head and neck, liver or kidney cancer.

This chain's CDR3 is CASSIDGTSYEQYF. CDR3 DNA: TGTGCCAGTAGTATAGATGGGACATCCTACGAGCAGTACTTC. The gene calls are TRBV19 and TRBJ2-7, with D maybe TRBD1 (6 bases). Germline lookup yields CDR1 LNHDA and CDR2 SQIVND (reference sequence). This CDR3 is 14 amino acids long. Trimming removed 0 bases from V and 1 base from J, with 7 bases in between.